The rows below give T cell receptor beta chains drawn from one sample of a study of identical twins. TCRdb passed the 5' RACE reads through MiXCR, listing each CDR3 protein once. Here the sample spans around 690,000 distinct CDR3 sequences, 21% being singletons. These data were also filed under a second study, of T cells expressing NK-cell markers.

Sequenced sample: PBMCs. Source of these receptors: a woman aged 18-30 years in good health. CDR3s include the opening cysteine and the closing phenylalanine or tryptophan. The order of the fields is V gene, clone size, J gene, D gene, CDR3 protein, CDR3 DNA. D genes are given only for firm matches. Not all rows give a size; the values are once, few, many and, for expanded clones, a class.

>TRBV7-9|.|TRBJ2-3|.
CASSLSQEGSFTDTQYF
TGTGCCAGCAGCTTAAGTCAAGAGGGATCCTTTACAGATACGCAGTATTTT
>TRBV7-9|once|TRBJ1-4|.
CASSFKNEKLFF
TGTGCCAGCAGTTTCAAAAATGAAAAACTGTTTTTT
>TRBV27|.|TRBJ2-7|.
CASLGQSGAWYF
TGTGCCAGCTTAGGACAAAGTGGAGCCTGGTACTTC
>TRBV20-1|few|TRBJ2-3|.
CSAGNQRHTQYF
TGCAGTGCCGGGAACCAAAGACATACGCAGTATTTT
>TRBV12-5|.|TRBJ1-2|.
CVSGTEGYTF
TGTGTTAGTGGCACCGAGGGCTACACCTTC
>TRBV20-1|few|TRBJ1-1|.
CSARVRGYTEAFF
TGCAGTGCTAGAGTCAGGGGATACACTGAAGCTTTCTTT
>TRBV20-1|.|TRBJ2-5|TRBD2
CSAAQGLVFRETQYF
TGCAGTGCCGCCCAGGGACTAGTGTTTCGCGAGACCCAGTACTTC
>TRBV20-1|few|TRBJ2-5|TRBD2
CSATPASGRETQYF
TGCAGTGCTACCCCCGCTAGCGGGAGAGAGACCCAGTACTTC
>TRBV12-3/TRBV12-4|.|TRBJ2-7|TRBD1
CASSLDLTGQDEQYF
TGTGCCAGCAGCCTTGACCTGACAGGGCAGGACGAGCAGTACTTC
>TRBV2|few|TRBJ2-7|.
CASSDGQGLMYEQYF
TGTGCCAGCAGTGACGGGCAGGGCCTGATGTACGAGCAGTACTTC
>TRBV5-6|.|TRBJ2-7|TRBD2
CASSPDSSGRSYEQYF
TGTGCCAGCAGCCCAGATTCTAGCGGGAGAAGTTACGAGCAGTACTTC
>TRBV5-1|.|TRBJ2-7|TRBD2
CASSRGQRESSYEQYF
TGCGCCAGCAGTCGGGGCCAGCGGGAGAGTTCCTACGAGCAGTACTTC
>TRBV12-3/TRBV12-4|few|TRBJ1-2|TRBD1
CASSRDRPYGYTF
TGTGCCAGCAGCCGGGACAGACCCTATGGCTACACCTTC
>TRBV5-1|few|TRBJ2-5|.
CASSLGGRRETQYF
TGCGCCAGCAGCTTGGGAGGGCGGCGAGAGACCCAGTACTTC
>TRBV20-1|few|TRBJ2-5|.
CSAQVRRETQYF
TGCAGTGCTCAGGTTCGGAGGGAGACCCAGTACTTC
>TRBV29-1|.|TRBJ2-1|.
CSAGGPLSEQFF
TGCAGCGCCGGCGGCCCCCTTAGTGAGCAGTTCTTC
>TRBV5-1|once|TRBJ2-1|TRBD2
CASSLPGGSYNEQFF
TGCGCCAGCAGCTTGCCCGGGGGGTCCTACAATGAGCAGTTCTTC
>TRBV12-3/TRBV12-4|many|TRBJ2-7|.
CASSYRVSYEQYF
TGTGCCAGCAGTTACAGGGTTTCGTACGAGCAGTACTTC
>TRBV20-1|.|TRBJ1-1|.
CSAIRDAEAFF
TGCAGTGCAATCCGGGACGCTGAAGCTTTCTTT
>TRBV18|few|TRBJ2-2|TRBD2
CASSPPGLAEVGELFF
TGTGCCAGCTCACCCCCGGGACTAGCGGAAGTCGGGGAGCTGTTTTTT
>TRBV9|once|TRBJ1-1|.
CASSTQTGLLNTEAFF
TGTGCCAGCAGCACCCAGACCGGACTTCTGAACACTGAAGCTTTCTTT
>TRBV7-6|.|TRBJ1-1|TRBD1
CASSPGGAEAFF
TGTGCCAGCAGCCCAGGGGGGGCTGAAGCTTTCTTT
>TRBV7-9|.|TRBJ2-1|.
CASRPPTGLGEQFF
TGTGCCAGCCGACCCCCGACAGGTCTCGGTGAGCAGTTCTTC
>TRBV7-8|.|TRBJ1-1|.
CASSLRDGIDVNTEAFF
TGTGCCAGCAGCTTGAGGGACGGAATAGACGTTAACACTGAAGCTTTCTTT
>TRBV10-3|few|TRBJ2-5|.
CAISEAQPNQGGQYF
TGTGCCATCAGTGAGGCGCAGCCGAATCAAGGTGGCCAGTACTTC
>TRBV20-1|few|TRBJ1-2|TRBD1
CSARFGTGAYGYTF
TGCAGTGCTAGATTTGGGACAGGGGCCTATGGCTACACCTTC
>TRBV4-3|few|TRBJ1-2|.
CASSQERVPYGYTF
TGCGCCAGCAGCCAAGAAAGGGTTCCCTATGGCTACACCTTC
>TRBV12-3/TRBV12-4|.|TRBJ2-2|.
CASSLSGDRAGELFF
TGTGCCAGCAGTTTGTCAGGGGATCGGGCCGGGGAGCTGTTTTTT
>TRBV20-1|few|TRBJ2-7|.
CSAEHREQYF
TGCAGTGCGGAACATAGGGAGCAGTACTTC
>TRBV10-2|.|TRBJ1-2|.
CATGIQGISGYTF
TGCGCCACCGGAATACAGGGAATTAGTGGCTACACCTTC
>TRBV12-5|few|TRBJ2-1|TRBD2
CASGLVRTSGRNEQFF
TGTGCTAGTGGTTTGGTGAGGACTAGCGGGAGAAATGAGCAGTTCTTC
>TRBV11-2|few|TRBJ2-3|.
CASSSRWDSTDTQYF
TGTGCCAGCAGCTCACGATGGGACAGCACAGATACGCAGTATTTT
>TRBV6-1|.|TRBJ2-1|.
CASSGDYSANEQFF
TGTGCCAGCAGTGGAGACTACTCCGCCAATGAGCAGTTCTTC
>TRBV7-2|.|TRBJ2-7|TRBD2
CASSSSSGSYEQYF
TGTGCCAGCAGCTCCTCCAGCGGGAGCTACGAGCAGTACTTC
>TRBV28|few|TRBJ2-3|.
CASSLARTRSTDTQYF
TGTGCCAGCAGTTTGGCTAGGACGAGGAGCACAGATACGCAGTATTTT
>TRBV7-2|.|TRBJ2-4|TRBD2
CASSLAGGPHLAKNIQYF
TGTGCCAGCAGCTTAGCGGGAGGGCCTCACCTAGCCAAAAACATTCAGTACTTC
>TRBV7-9|.|TRBJ2-1|TRBD2
CASFVAGVRNEQFF
TGTGCCAGCTTCGTAGCGGGAGTTAGGAATGAGCAGTTCTTC
>TRBV12-3/TRBV12-4|many|TRBJ2-5|TRBD2
CASRGLAGGVETQYF
TGTGCCAGCAGGGGACTAGCGGGGGGGGTAGAGACCCAGTACTTC
>TRBV29-1|.|TRBJ2-3|.
CSSTRGTDTQYF
TGCAGCTCAACAAGGGGAACAGATACGCAGTATTTT
>TRBV5-5|few|TRBJ2-7|.
CASSLALGTYEQYF
TGTGCCAGCAGCTTGGCTTTAGGGACCTACGAGCAGTACTTC
>TRBV18|many|TRBJ2-2|TRBD2
CASSPGLALNTGELFF
TGTGCCAGCTCACCGGGACTAGCGTTGAACACCGGGGAGCTGTTTTTT
>TRBV5-1|few|TRBJ2-1|TRBD2
CASGELAGFSYNEQFF
TGCGCCAGCGGGGAACTAGCGGGTTTCTCCTACAATGAGCAGTTCTTC
>TRBV10-3|few|TRBJ2-1|.
CAISFGTHNEQFF
TGTGCCATCTCGTTCGGGACCCACAATGAGCAGTTCTTC
>TRBV12-3/TRBV12-4|few|TRBJ2-7|.
CASSPPPGFSYEQYF
TGTGCCAGCAGTCCCCCCCCGGGATTTTCCTACGAGCAGTACTTC
>TRBV29-1|many|TRBJ1-3|.
CSVANSGNTIYF
TGCAGCGTTGCTAACTCTGGAAACACCATATATTTT
>TRBV3-1|once|TRBJ2-7|TRBD1
CASSLYPGTGAYEQYF
TGTGCCAGCAGCCTTTATCCCGGGACAGGGGCCTACGAGCAGTACTTC
>TRBV3-1|.|TRBJ2-3|.
CASSQEKLVDAEADTQYF
TGTGCCAGCAGCCAAGAGAAACTAGTGGATGCAGAGGCAGATACGCAGTATTTT
>TRBV9|many|TRBJ2-1|.
CASSVGDPGNEQFF
TGTGCCAGCAGCGTAGGGGATCCGGGCAATGAGCAGTTCTTC
>TRBV7-9|few|TRBJ1-2|.
CASSLAPAIGDGYTF
TGTGCCAGCAGCCTAGCACCCGCGATAGGGGATGGCTACACCTTC
>TRBV12-3/TRBV12-4|few|TRBJ1-6|TRBD1
CASSLVVGDSHNSPLHF
TGTGCCAGCAGTTTAGTGGTGGGGGACAGCCATAATTCACCCCTCCACTTT